This TCR beta chain stems from a study of T cells in Graves' hyperthyroidism and ophthalmopathy. This clonotype appeared many times. Its target is unknown. No progression to ophthalmopathy during 18 months of follow-up defined stable disease. Used for diagnoses were clinical symptoms, serum thyroxine and TRAb, thyroid ultrasound and orbital computed tomography. TCR beta CDR3 regions were amplified from RNA transcripts. Researchers ran a first-round RT-PCR on the TCR CDR3 using the HTBI primer set. Via MiXCR, TCRdb re-called the multiplex PCR reads, giving one row per CDR3 protein. The top ten clones hold about half of a sample with around 190,000 distinct CDR3 sequences, less than 20% of them seen once. Germline CDR1 is MDHEN and CDR2 is SYDVKM. The CDR3 has 16 residues. V lost 6 bases to trimming and J lost 2 bases; unmatched junction nucleotides: 10. Notes on the study in general: Peripheral blood also featured most of the thyroid clonotypes expanded above 0.001.

The sequence derives from a woman aged 50 to 60 with Graves' hyperthyroidism. The rearrangement uses TRBV28 and TRBJ1-3, with 7 nucleotides matching TRBD1. The specimen sequenced was blood. CDR3 sequence: CASRLTGARTGNTIYF. In DNA, the CDR3 is TGTGCCAGCAGGTTAACAGGGGCGAGAACTGGAAACACCATATATTTT.